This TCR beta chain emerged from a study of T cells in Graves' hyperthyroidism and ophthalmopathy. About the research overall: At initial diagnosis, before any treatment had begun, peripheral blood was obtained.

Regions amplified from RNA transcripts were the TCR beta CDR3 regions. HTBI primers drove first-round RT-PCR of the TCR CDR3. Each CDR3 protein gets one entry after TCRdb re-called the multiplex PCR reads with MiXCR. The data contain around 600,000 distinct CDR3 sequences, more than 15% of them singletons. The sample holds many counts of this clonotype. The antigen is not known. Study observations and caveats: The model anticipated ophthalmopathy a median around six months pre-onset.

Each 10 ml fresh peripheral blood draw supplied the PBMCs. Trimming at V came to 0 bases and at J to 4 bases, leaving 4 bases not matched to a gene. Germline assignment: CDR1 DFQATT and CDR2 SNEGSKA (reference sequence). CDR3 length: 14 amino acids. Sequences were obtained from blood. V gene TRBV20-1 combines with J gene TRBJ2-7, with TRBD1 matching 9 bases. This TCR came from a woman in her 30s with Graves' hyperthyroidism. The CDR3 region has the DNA TGCAGTGCTAGAGAAGGGACAGGGACGTACGAGCAGTACTTC. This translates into CSAREGTGTYEQYF.